The TCR beta chain described here comes from a study of blood T cell repertoires in COVID-19. Overall study context: Acute and convalescent COVID-19 samples came from the United States, Italy and Spain. Sample material is recorded as cDNA or gDNA derived from T cells, B-cell-depleted T cells, or PBMCs.

The V and J ends lost 1 base and 10 bases respectively, with 16 bases between them. This CDR3 spans 14 amino acids. Germline lookup yields CDR1 SEHNR and CDR2 FQNEAQ (reference sequence). Authors' methods: How many nucleated cells were present was estimated from reference gene primer amplification. Sequencing used immunoSEQ multiplex PCR; TCRdb keeps in-frame clones, though not all of them. That table furnishes V, J and clone size, whereas the DNA furnished D and trimming. The data show about 170,000 clones, about four fifths seen once. The chain is built from TRBV7-9 and TRBJ1-1, with D possibly matching TRBD1 (5 bases). Sample: peripheral blood. The clonotype was recovered from a woman aged 65 to 85 who had recovered from COVID-19. The CDR3 DNA is TGTGCCAGCAGCTTAGTGGGACTAGGACCCAGAGCTTTCTTT. This gives the protein CASSLVGLGPRAFF. Drawing the rest from reference TRBV7-9 and TRBJ1-1, the complete variable domain is DTGVSQNPRHKITKRGQNVTFRCDPISEHNRLYWYRQTLGQGPEFLTYFQNEAQLEKSRLLSDRFSAERPKGSFSTLEIQRTEQGDSAMYLCASSLVGLGPRAFFGQGTRLTVV.